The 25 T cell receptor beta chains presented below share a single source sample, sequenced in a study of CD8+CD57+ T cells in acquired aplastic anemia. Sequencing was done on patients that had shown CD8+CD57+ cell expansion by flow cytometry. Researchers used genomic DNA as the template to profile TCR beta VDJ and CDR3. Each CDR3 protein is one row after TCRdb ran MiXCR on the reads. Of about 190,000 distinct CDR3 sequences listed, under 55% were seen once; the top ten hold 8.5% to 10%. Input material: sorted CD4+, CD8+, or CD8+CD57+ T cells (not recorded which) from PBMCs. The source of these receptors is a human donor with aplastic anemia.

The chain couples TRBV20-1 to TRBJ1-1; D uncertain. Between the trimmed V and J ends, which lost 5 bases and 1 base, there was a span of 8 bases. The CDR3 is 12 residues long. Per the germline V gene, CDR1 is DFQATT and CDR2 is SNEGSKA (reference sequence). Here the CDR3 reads CSAPAKNTEAFF. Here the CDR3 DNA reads TGCAGTGCTCCGGCGAAGAACACTGAAGCTTTCTTT.

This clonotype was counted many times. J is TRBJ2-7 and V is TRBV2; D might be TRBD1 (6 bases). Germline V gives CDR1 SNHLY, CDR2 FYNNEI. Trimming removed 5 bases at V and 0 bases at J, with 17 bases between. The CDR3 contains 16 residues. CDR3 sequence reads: CASSLGSGGSSYEQYF. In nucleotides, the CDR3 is TGTGCCAGCAGTTTAGGGTCTGGGGGCTCCTCCTACGAGCAGTACTTC. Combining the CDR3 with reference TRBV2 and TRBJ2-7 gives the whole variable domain EPEVTQTPSHQVTQMGQEVILRCVPISNHLYFYWYRQILGQKVEFLVSFYNNEISEKSEIFDDQFSVERPDGSNFTLKIRSTKLEDSAMYFCASSLGSGGSSYEQYFGPGTRLTVT.

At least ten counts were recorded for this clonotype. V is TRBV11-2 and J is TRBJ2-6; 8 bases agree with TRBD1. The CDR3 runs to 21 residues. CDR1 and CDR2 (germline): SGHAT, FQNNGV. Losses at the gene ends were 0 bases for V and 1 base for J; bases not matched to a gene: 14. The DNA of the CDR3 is TGTGCCAGCAGCTTAGAGGGGCGCAGGGGGCGCGTTGGGTCTGGGGCCAACGTCCTGACTTTC. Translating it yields CASSLEGRRGRVGSGANVLTF.

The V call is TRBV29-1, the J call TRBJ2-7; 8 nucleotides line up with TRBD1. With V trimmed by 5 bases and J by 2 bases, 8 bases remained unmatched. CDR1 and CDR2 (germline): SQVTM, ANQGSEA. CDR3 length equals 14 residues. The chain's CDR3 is CSVIRTGSPYEQYF. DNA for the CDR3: TGCAGCGTTATCAGGACAGGGTCTCCCTACGAGCAGTACTTC.

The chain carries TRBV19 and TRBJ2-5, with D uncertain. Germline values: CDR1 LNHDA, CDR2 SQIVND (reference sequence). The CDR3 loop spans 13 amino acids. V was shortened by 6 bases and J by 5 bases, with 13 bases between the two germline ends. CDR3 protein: CASSPDNGETQYF. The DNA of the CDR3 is TGTGCCAGTAGCCCTGACAACGGGGAGACCCAGTACTTC. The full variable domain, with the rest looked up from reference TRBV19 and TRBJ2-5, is DGGITQSPKYLFRKEGQNVTLSCEQNLNHDAMYWYRQDPGQGLRLIYYSQIVNDFQKGDIAEGYSVSREKKESFPLTVTSAQKNPTAFYLCASSPDNGETQYFGPGTRLLVL.

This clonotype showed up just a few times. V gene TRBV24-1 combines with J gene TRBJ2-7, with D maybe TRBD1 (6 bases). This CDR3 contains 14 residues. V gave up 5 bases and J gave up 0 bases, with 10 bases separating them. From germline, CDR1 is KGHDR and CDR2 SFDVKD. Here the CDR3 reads CATSATGNSYEQYF. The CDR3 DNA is TGTGCCACCAGTGCTACAGGGAACTCCTACGAGCAGTACTTC.

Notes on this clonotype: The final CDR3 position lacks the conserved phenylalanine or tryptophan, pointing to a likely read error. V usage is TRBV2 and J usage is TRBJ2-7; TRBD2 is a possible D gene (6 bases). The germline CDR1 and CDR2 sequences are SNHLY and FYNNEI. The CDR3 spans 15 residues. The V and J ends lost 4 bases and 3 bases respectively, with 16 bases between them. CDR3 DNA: TGTGCCAGCAGTGTGAGTACGGGAGTGGACTACGAGCAGTACCTC. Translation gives CASSVSTGVDYEQYL.

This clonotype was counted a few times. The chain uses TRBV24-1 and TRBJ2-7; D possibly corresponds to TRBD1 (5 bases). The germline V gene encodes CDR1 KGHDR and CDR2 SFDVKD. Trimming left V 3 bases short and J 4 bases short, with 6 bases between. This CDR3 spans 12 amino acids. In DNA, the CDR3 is TGTGCCACCAGTGATGACAGATACGAGCAGTACTTC. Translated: CATSDDRYEQYF.

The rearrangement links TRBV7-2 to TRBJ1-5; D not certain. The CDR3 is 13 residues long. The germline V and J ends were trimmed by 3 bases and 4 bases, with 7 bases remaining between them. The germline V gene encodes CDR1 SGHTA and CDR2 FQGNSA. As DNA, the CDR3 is TGTGCCAGCAGCTTCCGGGAGAATCAGCCCCAGCATTTT. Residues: CASSFRENQPQHF.

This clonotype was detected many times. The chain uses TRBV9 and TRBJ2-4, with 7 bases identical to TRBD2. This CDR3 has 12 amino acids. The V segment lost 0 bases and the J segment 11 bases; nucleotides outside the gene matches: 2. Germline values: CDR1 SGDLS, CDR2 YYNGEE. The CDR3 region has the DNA TGTGCCAGCAGCGTAGCAGCGGGACTTCAGTACTTC. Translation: CASSVAAGLQYF.

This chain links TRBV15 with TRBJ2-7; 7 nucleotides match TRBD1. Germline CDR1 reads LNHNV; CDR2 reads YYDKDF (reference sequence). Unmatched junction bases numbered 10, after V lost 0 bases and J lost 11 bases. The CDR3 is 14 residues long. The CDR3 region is CATSREGGTFPEYF. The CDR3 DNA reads TGTGCCACCAGCAGAGAAGGGGGCACATTTCCGGAGTACTTC.

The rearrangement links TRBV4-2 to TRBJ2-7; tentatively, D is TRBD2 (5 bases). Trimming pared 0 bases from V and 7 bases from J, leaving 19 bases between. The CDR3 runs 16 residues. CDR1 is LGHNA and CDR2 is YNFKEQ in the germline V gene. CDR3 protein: CASSQDWSSPLWEQYF. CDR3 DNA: TGTGCCAGCAGCCAAGATTGGTCTAGCCCTCTGTGGGAGCAGTACTTC.

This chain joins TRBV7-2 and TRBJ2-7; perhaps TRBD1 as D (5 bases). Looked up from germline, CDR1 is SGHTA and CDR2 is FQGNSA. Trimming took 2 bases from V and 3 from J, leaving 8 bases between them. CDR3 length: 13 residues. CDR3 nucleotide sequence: TGTGCCAGCAGCTTATCCAGGGACTACGAGCAGTACTTC. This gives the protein CASSLSRDYEQYF.

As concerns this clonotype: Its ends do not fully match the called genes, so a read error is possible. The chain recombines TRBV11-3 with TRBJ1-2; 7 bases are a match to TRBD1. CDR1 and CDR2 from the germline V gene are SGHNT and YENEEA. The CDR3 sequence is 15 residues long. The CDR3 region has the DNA TGTGCCTGCAGCTTAGATGGGGCCTCCCAGGGGGGCTACACCTTT. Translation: CACSLDGASQGGYTF.

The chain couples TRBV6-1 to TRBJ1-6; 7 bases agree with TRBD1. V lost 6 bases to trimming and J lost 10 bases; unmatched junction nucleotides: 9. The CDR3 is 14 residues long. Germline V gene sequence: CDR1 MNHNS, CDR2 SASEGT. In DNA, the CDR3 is TGTGCCAGCAGGCCTGGGACAGTCAAGTCACCCCTCCACTTT. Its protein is CASRPGTVKSPLHF.

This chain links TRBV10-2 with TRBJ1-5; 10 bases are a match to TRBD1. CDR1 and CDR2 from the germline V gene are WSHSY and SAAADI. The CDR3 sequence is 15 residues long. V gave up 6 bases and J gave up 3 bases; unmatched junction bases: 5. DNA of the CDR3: TGCGCCAGCAGCTCCGGGACAGGGGTCAATCAGCCCCAGCATTTT. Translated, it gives CASSSGTGVNQPQHF.

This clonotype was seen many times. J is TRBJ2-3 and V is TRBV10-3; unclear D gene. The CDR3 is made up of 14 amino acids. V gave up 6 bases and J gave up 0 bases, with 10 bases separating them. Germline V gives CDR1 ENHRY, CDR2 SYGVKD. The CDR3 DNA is TGTGCCATCAGGGCCGCGAGAAGCACAGATACGCAGTATTTT. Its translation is CAIRAARSTDTQYF.

CDR3 sequence: CASSPSRVRNTEAFF. CDR3 nucleotides: TGTGCCAGCAGCCCGAGTAGGGTTCGTAACACTGAAGCTTTCTTT. J is TRBJ1-1 and V is TRBV7-3; D not resolved. The V end was cut by 5 bases, the J end by 2 bases, with 15 bases between. This CDR3 region has 15 residues. Germline V gene data show CDR1 as SGHTA and CDR2 as FQGTGA.

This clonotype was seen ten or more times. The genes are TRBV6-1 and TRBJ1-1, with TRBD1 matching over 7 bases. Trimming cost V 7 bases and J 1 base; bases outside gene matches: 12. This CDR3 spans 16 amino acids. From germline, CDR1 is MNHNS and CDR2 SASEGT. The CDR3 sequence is CASKGQPELTNTEAFF. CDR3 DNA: TGTGCCAGCAAGGGACAGCCTGAGCTAACGAACACTGAAGCTTTCTTT.

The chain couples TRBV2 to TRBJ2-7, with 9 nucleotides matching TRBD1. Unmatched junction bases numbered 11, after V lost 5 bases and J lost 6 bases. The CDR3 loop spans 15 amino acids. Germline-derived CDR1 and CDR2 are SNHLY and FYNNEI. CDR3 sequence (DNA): TGTGCCAGCAGTTCACTATTGGGGACAGGGTCCGAGCAGTACTTC. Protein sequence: CASSSLLGTGSEQYF.

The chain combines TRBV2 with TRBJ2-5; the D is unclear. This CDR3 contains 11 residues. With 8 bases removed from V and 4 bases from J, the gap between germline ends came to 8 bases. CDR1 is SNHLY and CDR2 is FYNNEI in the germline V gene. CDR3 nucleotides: TGTGCCAGCGCCAGTGGAGAGACCCAGTACTTC. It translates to CASASGETQYF.

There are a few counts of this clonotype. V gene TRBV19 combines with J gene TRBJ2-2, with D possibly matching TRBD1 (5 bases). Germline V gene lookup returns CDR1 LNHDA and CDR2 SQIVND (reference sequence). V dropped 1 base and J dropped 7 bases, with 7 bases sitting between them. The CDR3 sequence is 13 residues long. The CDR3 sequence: CASSIGGLGELFF. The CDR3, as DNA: TGTGCCAGTAGTATAGGGGGCCTCGGGGAGCTGTTTTTT.

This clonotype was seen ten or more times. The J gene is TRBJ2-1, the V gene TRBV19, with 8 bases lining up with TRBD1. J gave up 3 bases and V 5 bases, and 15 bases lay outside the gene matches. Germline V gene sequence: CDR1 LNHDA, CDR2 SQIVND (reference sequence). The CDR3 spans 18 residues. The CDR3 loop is CASSHPRLKDRDYNEQFF. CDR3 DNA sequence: TGTGCCAGTAGTCACCCCCGCCTTAAGGACAGGGACTACAATGAGCAGTTCTTC. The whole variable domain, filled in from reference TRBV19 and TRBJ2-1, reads DGGITQSPKYLFRKEGQNVTLSCEQNLNHDAMYWYRQDPGQGLRLIYYSQIVNDFQKGDIAEGYSVSREKKESFPLTVTSAQKNPTAFYLCASSHPRLKDRDYNEQFFGPGTRLTVL.

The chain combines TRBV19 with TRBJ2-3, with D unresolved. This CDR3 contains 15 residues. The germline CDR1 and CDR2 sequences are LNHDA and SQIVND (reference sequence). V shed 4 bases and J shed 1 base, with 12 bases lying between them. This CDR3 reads CASSTAPRGTDTQYF. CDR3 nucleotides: TGTGCCAGTAGTACAGCGCCAAGGGGCACAGATACGCAGTATTTT.

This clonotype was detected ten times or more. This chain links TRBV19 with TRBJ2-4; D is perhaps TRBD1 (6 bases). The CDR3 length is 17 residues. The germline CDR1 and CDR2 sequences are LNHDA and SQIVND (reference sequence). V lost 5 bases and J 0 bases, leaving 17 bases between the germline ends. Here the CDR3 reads CASSPRGQVLAKNIQYF. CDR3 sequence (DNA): TGTGCCAGTAGTCCCAGGGGCCAGGTGCTAGCCAAAAACATTCAGTACTTC.